This entry lists 24 T cell receptor beta chains sequenced from one sample in a study of T cells in Graves' hyperthyroidism and ophthalmopathy. RNA transcripts yielded amplified TCR beta CDR3 regions. A set of HTBI primers served as the primers for a first-round RT-PCR of the TCR CDR3. TCRdb analysed the multiplex PCR reads with MiXCR anew, one entry per CDR3 protein. The table includes approximately 600,000 distinct CDR3 sequences, over 12% detected once. The sequencing sample was made of blood. These receptor sequences come from a woman between 18 and 30 years old with Graves' ophthalmopathy.

The chain recombines TRBV15 with TRBJ1-5; D possibly corresponds to TRBD1 (5 bases). Per germline, CDR1 LNHNV and CDR2 YYDKDF (reference sequence). This CDR3 spans 12 amino acids. The germline V and J ends were trimmed by 9 bases and 9 bases, with 15 bases remaining between them. CDR3 region: CATRQPQGPQHF. The CDR3, as DNA: TGTGCCACAAGACAGCCTCAAGGGCCCCAGCATTTT.

This clonotype came up a few times. The V call is TRBV7-2, the J call TRBJ2-1, with 12 bases identical to TRBD2. CDR1 is SGHTA, CDR2 FQGNSA, per germline. J lost 6 bases, V lost 4 bases, and 13 bases had no gene match. This CDR3 region has 18 residues. CDR3 nucleotide sequence: TGTGCCAGCAGCTCCCGGTCTGGGCTAGCGGGAGGGCTCAATGAGCAGTTCTTC. As protein: CASSSRSGLAGGLNEQFF.

This clonotype has at least ten counts. V and J are TRBV27 and TRBJ2-7; 10 bases agree with TRBD2. Trimming took 2 bases from V and 0 from J; bases not matched to a gene: 1. Germline V gives CDR1 MNHEY, CDR2 SMNVEV (reference sequence). This CDR3 region has 15 residues. CDR3 sequence (DNA): TGTGCCAGCAGTTTAAGGACTAGCGGCTCCTACGAGCAGTACTTC. Protein product: CASSLRTSGSYEQYF.

This clonotype was counted only a few times. The chain has TRBV4-3 and TRBJ2-1, with no clear D. The CDR3 spans 13 residues. V lost 0 bases and J lost 9, with 9 bases in between. The germline CDR1 and CDR2 sequences are LGHNA and YSLEER. Written as DNA, the CDR3 is TGCGCCAGCAGCCAAGAGGGTAGAAGTGAGCAGTTCTTC. Amino acids: CASSQEGRSEQFF.

This clonotype came up many times. This rearrangement joins TRBV12-3 or TRBV12-4 to TRBJ1-2; 8 bases are shared with TRBD1. This CDR3 region has 13 residues. After removal of 3 bases from V and 7 bases from J, the junction contained 4 bases not matched to a gene. CDR3 sequence: CASSLTGELGYTF. CDR3 bases: TGTGCCAGCAGTTTGACAGGGGAGCTTGGCTACACCTTC.

This clonotype was detected only a few times. The chain has TRBV12-3 or TRBV12-4 and TRBJ1-2; perhaps TRBD1 as D (6 bases). V lost 5 bases and J lost 7, with 14 bases in between. This CDR3 has 13 residues. The CDR3 DNA sequence: TGTGCCAGCAGTCCGCAGGGGTTACTTGGCTACACCTTC. Translation: CASSPQGLLGYTF.

In its sample, this clonotype was seen many times. The V gene is TRBV14, the J gene TRBJ1-1; the D gene is possibly TRBD1 (6 bases). The CDR3 totals 17 residues. Trimming shortened V by 4 bases and J by 4 bases, and 22 bases separated the two germline ends. Germline V gene lookup returns CDR1 SGHDN and CDR2 FVKESK. As DNA, the CDR3 is TGTGCCAGCAGCCGAGGATTCACAGGGACCCGGGGCACTGAAGCTTTCTTT. Translating it yields CASSRGFTGTRGTEAFF.

The J gene is TRBJ2-7, the V gene TRBV3-1; 13 nucleotides agree with TRBD2. CDR3 length: 15 residues. Unmatched junction bases numbered 4, after V lost 1 base and J lost 7 bases. Germline CDR1 reads LGHDT; CDR2 reads YNNKEL (reference sequence). The CDR3 loop reads CASSQGPGLAGEQYF. The CDR3, as DNA: TGTGCCAGCAGCCAAGGGCCGGGACTAGCGGGGGAGCAGTACTTC.

J is TRBJ2-7 and V is TRBV5-1, with D tentatively TRBD2 (7 bases). Germline V lookup: CDR1 SGHRS, CDR2 YFSETQ. Trimming removed 7 bases at V and 3 bases at J, with 17 bases between. The CDR3 runs 14 residues. Written as DNA, the CDR3 is TGCGCCAGCGGACAGCGGGGAAAGGACTACGAGCAGTACTTC. Its protein is CASGQRGKDYEQYF.

The chain is built from TRBV28 and TRBJ2-2; D uncertain. V shed 1 base and J shed 3 bases, with 9 bases lying between them. In germline, CDR1 is MDHEN, CDR2 SYDVKM. The CDR3 totals 15 residues. Here the CDR3 DNA reads TGTGCCAGCAGTTTATCGCGCCGGGACACCGGGGAGCTGTTTTTT. Translation: CASSLSRRDTGELFF.

The sample holds many counts of this clonotype. The chain is built from TRBV7-2 and TRBJ1-1; D gene ambiguous. The germline CDR1 and CDR2 sequences are SGHTA and FQGNSA. V was clipped by 1 base and J by 6 bases, with 6 bases between them. This CDR3 is 12 amino acids long. The CDR3 loop reads CASSLVTPEAFF. The CDR3 bases are TGTGCCAGCAGCTTAGTTACCCCTGAAGCTTTCTTT. Based on the CDR3 plus reference TRBV7-2 and TRBJ1-1, the full variable domain is GAGVSQSPSNKVTEKGKDVELRCDPISGHTALYWYRQSLGQGLEFLIYFQGNSAPDKSGLPSDRFSAERTGGSVSTLTIQRTQQEDSAVYLCASSLVTPEAFFGQGTRLTVV.

In this sample, this clonotype turned up many times. V gene TRBV12-3 or TRBV12-4 combines with J gene TRBJ1-6; D not resolved. V was shortened by 6 bases and J by 10 bases, with 16 bases between the two germline ends. The CDR3 has 14 residues. The CDR3 sequence: CASSQAGVRSPLHF. As DNA, the CDR3 is TGTGCCAGCAGCCAAGCAGGAGTTCGATCACCCCTCCACTTT.

This clonotype has ten or more counts. The chain uses TRBV27 and TRBJ1-2, with TRBD1 identical over 9 bases. CDR3 length: 16 amino acids. From germline, CDR1 is MNHEY and CDR2 SMNVEV (reference sequence). With V trimmed by 1 base and J by 0 bases, 3 bases remained unmatched. CDR3 amino acids: CASSLLGQGPNYGYTF. The CDR3 bases are TGTGCCAGCAGTTTATTGGGACAGGGTCCTAACTATGGCTACACCTTC.

Notes on this clonotype: An end of the junction does not agree with germline; a read error may underlie this. The rearrangement joins TRBV13 to TRBJ2-7; D unclear. Germline CDR1 PRHDT, CDR2 FYEKMQ (reference sequence). The CDR3 is made up of 8 amino acids. CDR3 in amino acids: CASNDQYF. The CDR3 DNA sequence: TGTGCCAGCAACGACCAGTACTTC. Full variable domain (outside the CDR3, taken from reference TRBV13 and TRBJ2-7): AAGVIQSPRHLIKEKRETATLKCYPIPRHDTVYWYQQGPGQDPQFLISFYEKMQSDKGSIPDRFSAQQFSDYHSELNMSSLELGDSALYFCASNDQYFGPGTRLTVT.

This clonotype was detected ten times or more. The rearrangement links TRBV7-9 to TRBJ2-1; the D call may be TRBD1 or TRBD2 (5 bases each). Germline loops: CDR1 SEHNR, CDR2 FQNEAQ (reference sequence). Trimming took 2 bases from V and 8 from J, leaving 7 bases between them. This CDR3 contains 12 residues. CDR3 loop: CASSLMGDEQFF. The CDR3 DNA reads TGTGCCAGCAGCTTAATGGGGGATGAGCAGTTCTTC.

This clonotype was detected ten times or more. This chain uses TRBV27 with TRBJ2-3; 10 bases are shared with TRBD2. The CDR3 extends over 20 amino acids. V gave up 4 bases and J gave up 4 bases; unmatched junction bases: 20. Per germline, CDR1 MNHEY and CDR2 SMNVEV (reference sequence). CDR3 DNA: TGTGCCAGCAGTTCCCGGTTCCCTGAGGCTAGCGGGAGACGCGCAGATACGCAGTATTTT. It yields the protein CASSSRFPEASGRRADTQYF.

The rearrangement joins TRBV19 to TRBJ2-7; 7 bases are a match to TRBD2. The junction had 3 bases not matched to a gene; V was cut back by 4 bases and J by 0 bases. Germline CDR1 LNHDA, CDR2 SQIVND (reference sequence). The CDR3 is 14 residues long. CDR3 nucleotides: TGTGCCAGTAGTAAGGGCGGGAGCTCCTACGAGCAGTACTTC. Translation: CASSKGGSSYEQYF.

The sample holds many counts of this clonotype. J is TRBJ2-3 and V is TRBV7-9, with TRBD1 matching over 8 bases. The CDR3 contains 14 residues. Germline loops: CDR1 SEHNR, CDR2 FQNEAQ (reference sequence). Germline trimming cut 2 bases from V and 6 bases from J; bases unmatched to any gene: 4. The CDR3 region has the DNA TGTGCCAGCAGCTTATCAGGGGGCGTGGATACGCAGTATTTT. Translating gives CASSLSGGVDTQYF.

As regards this clonotype: The junction departs from the called germline gene at one end, perhaps through a read error. V gene TRBV12-3 or TRBV12-4 combines with J gene TRBJ2-1, with no clear D. The CDR3 totals 11 residues. This CDR3 is CTSSLPNEQFF. CDR3 bases: TGTACCAGCAGTTTACCGAATGAGCAGTTCTTC.

This clonotype occurred many times. V gene TRBV28 combines with J gene TRBJ1-1; the D is unclear. V was shortened by 2 bases and J by 6 bases, with 16 bases between the two germline ends. The V gene's germline CDR1 is MDHEN and CDR2 SYDVKM. CDR3 length: 15 residues. As DNA, the CDR3 is TGTGCCAGCAGTTTAGGGTTCGGGGTGAAGGCTGAAGCTTTCTTT. This sequence encodes CASSLGFGVKAEAFF.

This clonotype occurred many times. The V and J genes are TRBV12-3 or TRBV12-4 and TRBJ2-2; 12 nucleotides line up with TRBD2. The CDR3 extends over 17 amino acids. Unmatched junction bases numbered 10, after V lost 7 bases and J lost 4 bases. The CDR3 DNA follows: TGTGCCAGCATGGGACTAGCGGGTCGGTTCTTCACCGGGGAGCTGTTTTTT. As protein: CASMGLAGRFFTGELFF.

V usage is TRBV9 and J usage is TRBJ2-7, with 10 bases that match TRBD1. CDR3 size: 15 residues. Unmatched junction bases numbered 4, after V lost 0 bases and J lost 4 bases. Germline CDR1 and CDR2: SGDLS and YYNGEE. The CDR3: CASSVGDRGVYEQYF. The DNA of the CDR3 is TGTGCCAGCAGCGTAGGGGACAGGGGAGTGTACGAGCAGTACTTC.

This clonotype was counted many times. V usage is TRBV7-8 and J usage is TRBJ2-7; D possibly matches TRBD1 or TRBD2 (5 bases each). The germline V gene encodes CDR1 SGHVS and CDR2 FQNEAQ. The V and J ends lost 2 bases and 0 bases respectively, with 11 bases between them. The CDR3 is made up of 15 amino acids. The CDR3 is CASSLYGGASYEQYF. In DNA form, the CDR3 reads TGTGCCAGCAGCTTATATGGGGGAGCCTCCTACGAGCAGTACTTC.

Only a few counts were recorded for this clonotype. The rearrangement joins TRBV10-2 to TRBJ2-4, with 9 nucleotides matching TRBD1. J was trimmed by 3 bases and V by 5 bases; bases with no gene match: 8. This CDR3 comprises 16 residues. Germline values: CDR1 WSHSY, CDR2 SAAADI. In nucleotides, the CDR3 is TGCGCCAGCAGTCCCGACCTGGGACAGGGCAAAAACATTCAGTACTTC. Protein sequence: CASSPDLGQGKNIQYF.